The rows below give T cell receptor beta chains drawn from one sample of a study of OX40 agonist ivuxolimab in advanced cancers. This table comes from immunoSEQ multiplex PCR, and its TCRdb copy is limited to in-frame clones, with some not included. The data contain 55,000 to 85,000 clones, approximately 90% of them singletons. The sample was CD4+ or CD8+ T cells sorted from blood, taken in a trial of the OX40 agonist ivuxolimab. These receptors all stem from an adult with an advanced solid tumor such as melanoma, head and neck, liver or kidney cancer. CDR3s include the opening cysteine and the closing phenylalanine or tryptophan. Fields, in order: V gene, D gene, clone size, J gene, CDR3 protein, CDR3 DNA. A D gene is named only where the DNA matches it firmly. Expanded clones get a size class; other rows say once, few or many, or leave the size out.

V: TRBV11-2
D: TRBD2
size: NA
J: TRBJ2-7
CDR3: CASSLELAGGRTYEQYF
DNA: TGTGCCAGCAGCTTAGAGCTAGCGGGAGGTAGGACCTACGAGCAGTACTTC

V: TRBV5-1
D: TRBD2
size: NA
J: TRBJ2-5
CDR3: CASSKAGVETQYF
DNA: TGCGCCAGCAGCAAAGCGGGAGTAGAGACCCAGTACTTC

V: TRBV28
D: NA
size: NA
J: TRBJ1-4
CDR3: CASRVRPTTNEKLFF
DNA: TGTGCCAGCAGAGTAAGACCCACAACTAATGAAAAACTGTTTTTT

V: TRBV19
D: TRBD1
size: NA
J: TRBJ2-7
CDR3: CASSIASGTAYEQYF
DNA: TGTGCCAGTAGTATAGCATCCGGGACAGCCTACGAGCAGTACTTC

V: TRBV15
D: TRBD2
size: NA
J: TRBJ2-5
CDR3: CATSTGLAGSQETQYF
DNA: TGTGCCACCAGCACGGGACTAGCGGGCAGCCAAGAGACCCAGTACTTC

V: TRBV4-1
D: NA
size: once
J: TRBJ2-2
CDR3: CASSSRATGELFF
DNA: TGCGCCAGCAGCAGTCGGGCCACCGGGGAGCTGTTTTTT

V: TRBV14
D: TRBD1
size: NA
J: TRBJ2-3
CDR3: CASSLLGQGDTDTQYF
DNA: TGTGCCAGCAGCCTCCTCGGACAGGGCGACACAGATACGCAGTATTTT

V: TRBV28
D: TRBD1
size: once
J: TRBJ1-5
CDR3: CASSWRQGDQPQHF
DNA: TGTGCCAGCAGTTGGCGACAGGGGGATCAGCCCCAGCATTTT

V: TRBV5-1
D: TRBD2
size: NA
J: TRBJ2-7
CDR3: CASSSVAGGSYEQYF
DNA: TGCGCCAGCAGCTCCGTAGCGGGCGGCTCCTACGAGCAGTACTTC

V: TRBV5-1
D: TRBD2
size: NA
J: TRBJ2-7
CDR3: CASSAWTSGSSYEQYF
DNA: TGCGCCAGCAGCGCGTGGACTAGCGGGAGCTCTTACGAGCAGTACTTC

V: TRBV5-1
D: TRBD2
size: NA
J: TRBJ2-5
CDR3: CASSTGTSGLQETQYF
DNA: TGCGCCAGCAGCACCGGGACTAGCGGGCTCCAAGAGACCCAGTACTTC

V: TRBV6-1
D: NA
size: NA
J: TRBJ1-2
CDR3: CASSEPAGAQYGYTF
DNA: TGTGCCAGCAGTGAACCGGCCGGGGCACAATATGGCTACACCTTC

V: TRBV15
D: TRBD1
size: NA
J: TRBJ2-2
CDR3: CATSALRTGYEELFF
DNA: TGTGCCACCAGCGCCCTCCGGACAGGGTACGAGGAGCTGTTTTTT

V: TRBV2
D: TRBD1
size: NA
J: TRBJ2-1
CDR3: CASSGQGAWEVQFF
DNA: TGTGCCAGCAGTGGACAGGGGGCTTGGGAAGTACAGTTCTTC

V: TRBV5-4
D: NA
size: NA
J: TRBJ1-4
CDR3: CASSPTGGRDHEKLFF
DNA: TGTGCCAGCAGCCCAACAGGAGGGAGGGATCACGAAAAACTGTTTTTT

V: TRBV5-8
D: TRBD1
size: NA
J: TRBJ1-2
CDR3: CATRDRTNYGYTF
DNA: TGTGCCACCAGGGACAGAACTAACTATGGCTACACCTTC

V: TRBV7-8
D: TRBD1
size: NA
J: TRBJ1-6
CDR3: CASSLRQGGSPLHF
DNA: TGTGCCAGCAGCTTAAGACAGGGCGGCTCACCCCTCCACTTT

V: TRBV7-9
D: TRBD2
size: NA
J: TRBJ2-5
CDR3: CASSLASGSGRAPETQYF
DNA: TGTGCCAGCAGCTTAGCGTCGGGTAGCGGGAGGGCCCCAGAGACCCAGTACTTC

V: TRBV5-4
D: NA
size: NA
J: TRBJ2-5
CDR3: CASSPPAARQETQYF
DNA: TGTGCCAGCAGCCCCCCGGCGGCCAGGCAAGAGACCCAGTACTTC

V: TRBV19
D: NA
size: NA
J: TRBJ2-2
CDR3: CASSVMPNTGELFF
DNA: TGTGCCAGTAGTGTGATGCCGAACACCGGGGAGCTGTTTTTT

V: TRBV7-8
D: TRBD2
size: NA
J: TRBJ2-5
CDR3: CASSHRSGGVGQETQYF
DNA: TGTGCCAGCAGCCACCGATCGGGGGGTGTAGGCCAAGAGACCCAGTACTTC

V: TRBV28
D: NA
size: NA
J: TRBJ2-5
CDR3: CASSSNGAGRREETQYF
DNA: TGTGCCAGCAGTTCCAACGGGGCGGGGAGGAGAGAGGAGACCCAGTACTTC

V: TRBV28
D: NA
size: NA
J: TRBJ1-3
CDR3: CASSSIDRISGNTIYF
DNA: TGTGCCAGCAGTTCAATTGACAGGATCTCTGGAAACACCATATATTTT

V: TRBV11-3
D: NA
size: NA
J: TRBJ2-1
CDR3: CASSLGGGDFYNEQFF
DNA: TGTGCCAGCAGCTTAGGGGGAGGCGATTTCTACAATGAGCAGTTCTTC

V: TRBV27
D: TRBD1
size: once
J: TRBJ1-1
CDR3: CASRFGRGQEAFF
DNA: TGTGCCAGCAGGTTTGGACGGGGACAGGAAGCTTTCTTT